This T cell receptor beta chain was captured in a study of chemoradiotherapy in HPV16-positive cancers (dated 2022 in TCRdb). The study in broad terms: Candidate HPV-specific T-cell clones and common TCR motifs were defined by functional T-cell assays performed on cells from two HPV16-positive patients. The study asked whether T-cell immunity against the HPV oncoproteins E6 and E7 changes during chemoradiotherapy and whether it affects survival. Next, the candidate HPV-specific TCRs and motifs were followed in TCR repertoires from roughly 90 patients with HPV-related cancers. Here is what the overall study found, with its caveats: The survival association was reported for HPV16-positive patients, and the functional definition of HPV-specific T cells was derived from only a couple of HPV16-positive patients. In HPV16-positive patients, expansion of HPV-responsive T cells during chemoradiotherapy was associated with improved recurrence-free survival. Expansion of candidate HPV-specific clones and E7-related TCR motifs was observed in the tumor microenvironment during treatment, whereas no such expansion was observed for non-HPV-specific T cells.

Because repertoires were sampled repeatedly during chemoradiotherapy, clonal expansion in the tumor microenvironment could be followed. Comment on this clone: Its antigen is not yet known. Base qualities are missing; no much larger clone stands one base away.

The library was produced with the immunoSEQ multiplex PCR assay. The table comes from immuneACCESS by way of TCRdb, which keeps in-frame sequences with V and J called. Part of the clones is missing from these tables; in studies checked, under half for an unresolved V gene and the rest for unknown reasons. The sample includes approximately 12,000 clones, with 90% observed a single time. Around 2.9% of the sample is taken by the ten largest. From the germline V gene, CDR1 is MGHDK and CDR2 is SYGVNS. V was cut back by 6 bases and J by 4 bases, leaving a gap of 13 bases between them. Counted from cysteine to phenylalanine, this CDR3 has 14 amino acids. The entry retains the CDR3 DNA only, 42 bases that are in frame from base 1.

This specimen was taken from a patient who underwent chemoradiotherapy. This clonotype originated in a human donor with HPV-associated anogenital cancer. The rearrangement combines TRBV25-1 with TRBJ2-1, with TRBD1 tentatively as D gene (5 bases match). The CDR3 loop reads CASRMGTGYNEQFF. At the DNA level, the sequence is TGTGCCAGCAGAATGGGAACAGGATACAATGAGCAGTTCTTC.